A selection of T cell receptor beta chains follows, all from one sample in a study of technical replicates of blood from a handful of donors. This table comes from immunoSEQ multiplex PCR, and its TCRdb copy is limited to in-frame clones, with some not included. The table shows some 49,000 clones, with around 90% occurring only once. The specimen was PBMCs. These receptors originate from a human donor in good health. Some clones in this sample may be carry-over from other donors' samples. CDR3s include the opening cysteine and the closing phenylalanine or tryptophan. Fields, in order: J gene, D gene, clone size, V gene, CDR3 protein, CDR3 DNA. D genes are given only for firm matches. Clone size appears in some rows only: once, few, many, or a class for an expanded clone.

J: TRBJ2-1
D: NA
size: NA
V: TRBV15
CDR3: CATSPRDSDNEQFF
DNA: TGTGCCACCAGCCCCCGGGACTCCGACAATGAGCAGTTCTTC

J: TRBJ2-2
D: NA
size: NA
V: TRBV30
CDR3: CAWSPDTANTGELFF
DNA: TGTGCCTGGAGTCCCGACACCGCGAACACCGGGGAGCTGTTTTTT

J: TRBJ2-7
D: TRBD2
size: NA
V: TRBV9
CDR3: CASSPTSGSSYEQYF
DNA: TGTGCCAGCAGCCCGACTAGCGGGAGCTCCTACGAGCAGTACTTC

J: TRBJ1-5
D: TRBD1
size: NA
V: TRBV7-9
CDR3: CASSPGQGRNQPQHF
DNA: TGTGCCAGCAGCCCCGGACAGGGCCGCAATCAGCCCCAGCATTTT

J: TRBJ2-5
D: NA
size: NA
V: TRBV6-4
CDR3: CASSSNAPLASKETQYF
DNA: TGTGCCAGCAGCTCTAATGCTCCCCTAGCGTCCAAAGAGACCCAGTACTTC

J: TRBJ1-5
D: NA
size: NA
V: TRBV2
CDR3: CASSETQGQPQHF
DNA: TGTGCCAGCAGTGAAACCCAGGGGCAGCCCCAGCATTTT

J: TRBJ1-1
D: NA
size: NA
V: TRBV5-4
CDR3: CASSSEAAKLNTEAFF
DNA: TGTGCCAGCAGCTCGGAGGCAGCTAAATTGAACACTGAAGCTTTCTTT

J: TRBJ2-7
D: TRBD2
size: NA
V: TRBV13
CDR3: CASSSRLAGRDEQYF
DNA: TGTGCCAGCAGCTCCAGACTAGCGGGAAGGGACGAGCAGTACTTC

J: TRBJ2-7
D: TRBD2
size: NA
V: TRBV4-1
CDR3: CASSQDSSGSSYEQYF
DNA: TGCGCCAGCAGCCAAGACTCTAGCGGGAGTTCCTACGAGCAGTACTTC

J: TRBJ1-3
D: NA
size: NA
V: TRBV10-3
CDR3: CAIRGMGGRTGNTIYF
DNA: TGTGCCATCAGGGGGATGGGGGGGCGTACTGGAAACACCATATATTTT

J: TRBJ2-4
D: TRBD1
size: NA
V: TRBV19
CDR3: CASSGYDRVKNIQYF
DNA: TGTGCCAGTAGTGGCTACGACAGGGTCAAAAACATTCAGTACTTC

J: TRBJ1-1
D: NA
size: NA
V: TRBV6-5
CDR3: CASSPGIGNTEAFF
DNA: TGTGCCAGCAGCCCAGGCATTGGGAACACTGAAGCTTTCTTT

J: TRBJ2-3
D: TRBD1
size: NA
V: TRBV7-3
CDR3: CASSSQGADTQYF
DNA: TGTGCCAGCAGCTCACAGGGGGCAGATACGCAGTATTTT

J: TRBJ1-1
D: TRBD1
size: NA
V: TRBV7-9
CDR3: CASSSGQLTGTEAFF
DNA: TGTGCCAGCAGCTCGGGACAGCTAACAGGCACTGAAGCTTTCTTT

J: TRBJ2-7
D: NA
size: NA
V: TRBV2
CDR3: CASSEAGLAYEQYF
DNA: TGTGCCAGCAGTGAGGCAGGGCTGGCTTACGAGCAGTACTTC

J: TRBJ1-1
D: NA
size: NA
V: TRBV6-6
CDR3: CASSLGGVEAFF
DNA: TGTGCCAGCAGTCTAGGGGGTGTTGAAGCTTTCTTT

J: TRBJ1-1
D: NA
size: NA
V: TRBV6-5
CDR3: CASSLDRPGNTEAFF
DNA: TGTGCCAGCAGTCTAGACCGTCCTGGGAACACTGAAGCTTTCTTT

J: TRBJ2-3
D: TRBD1
size: NA
V: TRBV27
CDR3: CASSGGQGVADTQYF
DNA: TGTGCCAGCAGTGGGGGACAGGGTGTCGCAGATACGCAGTATTTT

J: TRBJ2-5
D: TRBD2
size: NA
V: TRBV14
CDR3: CASSQFRDGGLGETQYF
DNA: TGTGCCAGCAGCCAATTTCGAGACGGTGGACTAGGAGAGACCCAGTACTTC

J: TRBJ2-2
D: TRBD2
size: NA
V: TRBV5-1
CDR3: CASSPEPGTSGRVGNTGELFF
DNA: TGCGCCAGCAGCCCCGAACCCGGGACTAGCGGGAGGGTGGGGAACACCGGGGAGCTGTTTTTT

J: TRBJ1-3
D: NA
size: NA
V: TRBV2
CDR3: CASSQRGAGNTIYF
DNA: TGTGCCAGCAGTCAACGGGGGGCTGGAAACACCATATATTTT

J: TRBJ2-7
D: TRBD1
size: NA
V: TRBV2
CDR3: CASSEVSIDRGDEEPYEQYF
DNA: TGTGCCAGCAGTGAAGTGTCGATTGACAGGGGAGATGAGGAACCCTACGAGCAGTACTTC

J: TRBJ2-7
D: NA
size: NA
V: TRBV11-3
CDR3: CASSFTGGVGEQYF
DNA: TGTGCCAGCAGCTTTACAGGCGGGGTGGGCGAGCAGTACTTC

J: TRBJ1-4
D: TRBD1
size: NA
V: TRBV6-5
CDR3: CASSYSGTGGGEKLFF
DNA: TGTGCCAGCAGTTACTCGGGGACAGGGGGCGGCGAAAAACTGTTTTTT

J: TRBJ2-1
D: TRBD2
size: once
V: TRBV4-2
CDR3: CASSQGGLSSGLRNEQFF
DNA: TGTGCCAGCAGCCAGGGGGGTCTTTCTAGCGGGCTTCGGAATGAGCAGTTCTTC

J: TRBJ2-1
D: TRBD1
size: few
V: TRBV5-1
CDR3: CASSAAGGYNEQFF
DNA: TGCGCCAGCAGTGCTGCAGGGGGTTACAATGAGCAGTTCTTC

J: TRBJ1-1
D: TRBD1
size: NA
V: TRBV11-2
CDR3: CASSHRGLGTEAFF
DNA: TGTGCCAGCTCCCACAGGGGGCTGGGCACTGAAGCTTTCTTT

J: TRBJ2-3
D: TRBD2
size: NA
V: TRBV7-3
CDR3: CASSFGLAGGAQIEQYF
DNA: TGTGCCAGCAGCTTCGGACTAGCGGGAGGGGCACAGATAGAGCAGTATTTT

J: TRBJ1-1
D: TRBD1
size: NA
V: TRBV6-5
CDR3: CASTRSGQWNTEAFF
DNA: TGTGCCAGCACCCGCTCGGGACAGTGGAACACTGAAGCTTTCTTT

J: TRBJ2-3
D: NA
size: once
V: TRBV7-3
CDR3: CASSVGLRGFSTQYF
DNA: TGTGCCAGCAGCGTGGGATTACGGGGATTTTCGACGCAGTATTTT

J: TRBJ1-5
D: NA
size: NA
V: TRBV12-5
CDR3: CASGSKGHVDPQPQHF
DNA: TGTGCTAGTGGTTCGAAAGGACACGTAGATCCCCAGCCCCAGCATTTT

J: TRBJ2-1
D: TRBD2
size: once
V: TRBV9
CDR3: CASSVGSGGPYNEQFF
DNA: TGTGCCAGCAGCGTAGGTAGCGGGGGACCCTACAATGAGCAGTTCTTC

J: TRBJ2-5
D: NA
size: NA
V: TRBV5-1
CDR3: CASSLGRVQETQYF
DNA: TGCGCCAGCAGCTTGGGCAGGGTCCAAGAGACCCAGTACTTC

J: TRBJ2-2
D: NA
size: NA
V: TRBV4-3
CDR3: CASSQEVPGGYRTGELFF
DNA: TGCGCCAGCAGCCAAGAAGTCCCTGGGGGGTATCGGACCGGGGAGCTGTTTTTT

J: TRBJ2-3
D: NA
size: once
V: TRBV11-3
CDR3: CASSSGGSTDTQYF
DNA: TGTGCCAGCAGCTCAGGAGGTAGCACAGATACGCAGTATTTT

J: TRBJ2-7
D: TRBD2
size: NA
V: TRBV11-3
CDR3: CASSPGLAGHSYEQYF
DNA: TGTGCCAGCAGCCCGGGACTAGCGGGACACTCCTACGAGCAGTACTTC

J: TRBJ1-4
D: NA
size: few
V: TRBV4-1
CDR3: CASSQGPGRSLGEKLFF
DNA: TGCGCCAGCAGCCAAGGCCCTGGGAGGTCATTGGGTGAAAAACTGTTTTTT

J: TRBJ2-7
D: TRBD1
size: NA
V: TRBV2
CDR3: CASNSARTGAYEQYF
DNA: TGTGCCAGCAACTCTGCGAGGACAGGGGCTTACGAGCAGTACTTC

J: TRBJ2-7
D: NA
size: NA
V: TRBV18
CDR3: CASSPIPTEQYF
DNA: TGTGCCAGCTCACCAATCCCGACTGAGCAGTACTTC

J: TRBJ2-7
D: TRBD1
size: NA
V: TRBV5-6
CDR3: CASSLGDRDRYEQYF
DNA: TGTGCCAGCAGTTTAGGGGACAGGGATCGCTACGAGCAGTACTTC

J: TRBJ1-5
D: NA
size: NA
V: TRBV19
CDR3: CASSIRQGYNHQPQHF
DNA: TGTGCCAGTAGTATTCGGCAGGGCTATAACCATCAGCCCCAGCATTTT